Detailed here is one T cell receptor beta chain. This record belongs to a study of T cells in Graves' hyperthyroidism and ophthalmopathy. TCR beta CDR3 regions were amplified from RNA transcripts. First-round RT-PCR with HTBI primers amplified the TCR CDR3 region. TCRdb called the multiplex PCR reads again in MiXCR, with one record for every CDR3 protein. Among hundreds of thousands of distinct CDR3 sequences listed, roughly 40% were seen once. V was shortened by 0 bases and J by 9 bases, with 12 bases between the two germline ends. This CDR3 is 14 amino acids long. Per the germline V gene, CDR1 is ENHRY and CDR2 is SYGVKD.

The gene calls are TRBV10-3 and TRBJ2-1; perhaps TRBD2 as D (6 bases). The receptor's source is a man between 18 and 29 years old with Graves' hyperthyroidism. What was sequenced was blood. CDR3: CAISESGGRGEQFF. The DNA of the CDR3 is TGTGCCATCAGTGAGTCCGGGGGTCGGGGTGAGCAGTTCTTC.